This T cell receptor beta chain comes out of a study of post-analysis software for immune sequencing data. Whole-study context: In terms of disease course, relapsing-remitting, secondary progressive and progressive-relapsing multiple sclerosis were included.

The CDR3 runs 14 residues. Germline V gives CDR1 DFQATT, CDR2 SNEGSKA (reference sequence). V was trimmed by 3 bases and J by 5 bases, leaving 11 bases between them. Points on this clonotype: The antigen is not known.

Notes on the study in general: The five TRBV segments detected at higher frequency in patients than in controls included TRBV5-6, TRBV5-1 and TRBV20-1.

The TCR beta cDNA libraries contained unique molecular identifiers. TCRdb reanalysed the PCR reads using MiXCR and keeps one entry per CDR3 protein. The sample lists 350,000 to 450,000 distinct CDR3 sequences; approximately 37% were seen once. The chain joins TRBV20-1 to TRBJ1-6, with D tentatively TRBD1 (5 bases). The source of this sequence is a girl aged 2-10 years with multiple sclerosis. Sample: blood. CDR3 amino acids: CSASSGTDNSPLHF. CDR3 bases: TGCAGTGCTAGCTCCGGGACGGATAATTCACCCCTCCACTTT.